This T cell receptor beta chain is from a study of T cell responses to AZD1222 COVID-19 vaccine. About the study: Pooled samples include second doses given at about 4 or 12 weeks. Whole-study results and caveats: AZD1222 recipients seropositive at baseline numbered only 5 to 7.

Assay used: immunoSEQ multiplex PCR; TCRdb lists only in-frame clones, some missing. This sample has fewer than 200,000 clones, with 85% to 95% found just once. As for this clone: Its target is not known.

This CDR3 region has 18 residues. CDR1 is SGHDT and CDR2 is YYEEEE in the germline V gene. V gave up 3 bases and J gave up 2 bases, with 21 bases separating them. This receptor was identified in an adult in good health. The material was peripheral blood, obtained on day 0 of AZD1222 vaccination. The chain combines TRBV5-6 with TRBJ1-5; D uncertain. CDR3 in DNA: TGTGCCAGCAGCTCCTATTTATTAGGTGACTCGGGCAATCAGCCCCAGCATTTT. Translating it yields CASSSYLLGDSGNQPQHF.